The clone carrying this TCR beta chain was seen ten or more times. The V gene lost 5 bases and the J gene lost 4 bases, with 23 bases spanning the gap. Germline V gene sequence: CDR1 MNHEY, CDR2 SVGAGI. The CDR3 spans 17 residues. TCRdb re-derived calls from the RT-PCR reads in MiXCR, one entry per CDR3 protein. The sample lists fewer than 800,000 distinct CDR3 sequences, around 14% occurring once. This TCR was sampled from a female donor in good health, serving as a healthy control. The chain recombines TRBV6-5 with TRBJ1-1; perhaps TRBD1 as D (5 bases). The sample taken for sequencing was memory CD4+ T cells from blood. In DNA, the CDR3 is TGTGCCAGCAGTAGGGACGGGAGGGGATCTATTGGCACTGAAGCTTTCTTT. It translates to CASSRDGRGSIGTEAFF.